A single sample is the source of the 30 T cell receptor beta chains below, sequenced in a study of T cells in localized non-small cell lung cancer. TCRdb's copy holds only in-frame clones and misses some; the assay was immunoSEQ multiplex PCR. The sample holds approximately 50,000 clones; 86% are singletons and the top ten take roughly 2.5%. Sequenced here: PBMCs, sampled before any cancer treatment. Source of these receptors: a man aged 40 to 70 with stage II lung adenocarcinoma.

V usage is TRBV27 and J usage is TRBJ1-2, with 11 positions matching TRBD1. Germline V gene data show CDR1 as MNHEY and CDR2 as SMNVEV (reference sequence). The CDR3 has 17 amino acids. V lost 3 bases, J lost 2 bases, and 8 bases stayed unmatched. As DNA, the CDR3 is TGTGCCAGCAGTTTGCTTGGACAGGGGGCGGGGAACTATGGCTACACCTTC. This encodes CASSLLGQGAGNYGYTF.

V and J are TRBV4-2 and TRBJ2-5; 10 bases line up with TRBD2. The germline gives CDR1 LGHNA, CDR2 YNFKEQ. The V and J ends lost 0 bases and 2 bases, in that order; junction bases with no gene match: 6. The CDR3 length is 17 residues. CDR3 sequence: CASSQDLSGGDQETQYF. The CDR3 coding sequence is TGTGCCAGCAGCCAAGACCTAAGCGGGGGGGATCAAGAGACCCAGTACTTC.

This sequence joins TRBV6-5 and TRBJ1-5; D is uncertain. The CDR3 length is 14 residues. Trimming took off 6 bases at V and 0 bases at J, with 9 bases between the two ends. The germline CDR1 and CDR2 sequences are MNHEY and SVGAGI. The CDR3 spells CASSMESSNQPQHF. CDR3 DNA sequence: TGTGCCAGCAGCATGGAAAGTAGCAATCAGCCCCAGCATTTT.

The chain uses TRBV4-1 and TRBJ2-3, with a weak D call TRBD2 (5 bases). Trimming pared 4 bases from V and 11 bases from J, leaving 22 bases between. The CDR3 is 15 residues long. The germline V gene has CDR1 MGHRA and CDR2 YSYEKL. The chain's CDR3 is CASSPDPAGRSGQYF. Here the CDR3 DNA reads TGCGCCAGCAGCCCCGACCCCGCGGGCCGGTCTGGGCAGTATTTT.

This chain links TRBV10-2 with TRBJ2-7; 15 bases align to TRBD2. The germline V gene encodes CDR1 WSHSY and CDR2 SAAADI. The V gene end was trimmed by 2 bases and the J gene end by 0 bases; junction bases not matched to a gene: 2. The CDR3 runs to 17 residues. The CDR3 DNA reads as TGCGCCAGCAGTGAGAGGACTAGCGGGGGGGACTCCTACGAGCAGTACGTC. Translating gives CASSERTSGGDSYEQYV.

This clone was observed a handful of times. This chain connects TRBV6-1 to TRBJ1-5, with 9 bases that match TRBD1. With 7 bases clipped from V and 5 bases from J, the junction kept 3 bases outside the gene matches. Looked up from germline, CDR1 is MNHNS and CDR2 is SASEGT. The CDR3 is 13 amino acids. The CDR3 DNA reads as TGTGCCAGCATCCGGGACAGGGATCAGCCCCAGCATTTT. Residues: CASIRDRDQPQHF.

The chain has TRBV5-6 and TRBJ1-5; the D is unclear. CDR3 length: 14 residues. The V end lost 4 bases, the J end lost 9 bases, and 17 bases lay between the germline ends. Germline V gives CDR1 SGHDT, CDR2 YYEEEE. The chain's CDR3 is CASSLHSQRAPQHF. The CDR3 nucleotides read TGTGCCAGCAGCCTTCACAGTCAAAGGGCGCCCCAGCATTTT. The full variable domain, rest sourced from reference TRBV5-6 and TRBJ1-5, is DAGVTQSPTHLIKTRGQQVTLRCSPKSGHDTVSWYQQALGQGPQFIFQYYEEEERQRGNFPDRFSGHQFPNYSSELNVNALLLGDSALYLCASSLHSQRAPQHFGDGTRLSIL.

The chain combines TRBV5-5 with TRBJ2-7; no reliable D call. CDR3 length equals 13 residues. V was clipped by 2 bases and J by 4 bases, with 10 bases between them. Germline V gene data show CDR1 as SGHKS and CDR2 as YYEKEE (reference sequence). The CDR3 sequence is CASSLDWAYEQYV. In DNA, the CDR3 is TGTGCCAGCAGCTTAGACTGGGCTTACGAGCAGTACGTC.

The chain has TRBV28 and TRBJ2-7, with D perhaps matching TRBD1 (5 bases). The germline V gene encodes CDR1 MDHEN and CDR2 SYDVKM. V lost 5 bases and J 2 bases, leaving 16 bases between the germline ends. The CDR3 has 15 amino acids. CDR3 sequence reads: CASSPGHPPPYEQYV. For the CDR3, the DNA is TGTGCCAGCAGTCCCGGACACCCACCACCCTACGAGCAGTACGTC.

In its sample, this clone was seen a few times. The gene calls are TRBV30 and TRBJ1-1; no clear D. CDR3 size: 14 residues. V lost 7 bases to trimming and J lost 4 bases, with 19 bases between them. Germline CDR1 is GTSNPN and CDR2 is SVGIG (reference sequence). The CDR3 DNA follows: TGTGCCTTCATAGATGAGAGGGAGCGCACTGAAGCTTTCTTT. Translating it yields CAFIDERERTEAFF.

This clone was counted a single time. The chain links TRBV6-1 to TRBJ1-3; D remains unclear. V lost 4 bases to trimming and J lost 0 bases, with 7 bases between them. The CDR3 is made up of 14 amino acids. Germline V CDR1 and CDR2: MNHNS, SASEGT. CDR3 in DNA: TGTGCCAGCAGTGCGGGTTCCTCTGGAAACACCATATATTTT. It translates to CASSAGSSGNTIYF.

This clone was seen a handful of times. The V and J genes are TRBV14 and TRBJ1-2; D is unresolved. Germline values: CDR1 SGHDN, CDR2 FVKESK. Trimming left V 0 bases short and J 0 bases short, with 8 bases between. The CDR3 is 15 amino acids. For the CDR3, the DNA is TGTGCCAGCAGCCAAGAGACCGATCCTAACTATGGCTACACCTTC. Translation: CASSQETDPNYGYTF. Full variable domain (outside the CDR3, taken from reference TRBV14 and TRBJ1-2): EAGVTQFPSHSVIEKGQTVTLRCDPISGHDNLYWYRRVMGKEIKFLLHFVKESKQDESGMPNNRFLAERTGGTYSTLKVQPAELEDSGVYFCASSQETDPNYGYTFGSGTRLTVV.

CDR3 DNA sequence: TGTGCCATCGGGCAGGACAGGGGAAATGGCTACACCTTC. This encodes CAIGQDRGNGYTF. The chain has TRBV10-3 and TRBJ1-2, with TRBD1 matching over 9 bases. Looked up from germline, CDR1 is ENHRY and CDR2 is SYGVKD. V was pared by 8 bases and J by 6 bases, with 7 bases of the junction left unmatched. The CDR3 length is 13 residues.

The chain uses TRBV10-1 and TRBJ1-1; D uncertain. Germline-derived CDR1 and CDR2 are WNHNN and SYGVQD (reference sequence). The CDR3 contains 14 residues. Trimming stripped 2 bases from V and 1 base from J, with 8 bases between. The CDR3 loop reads CASSEGPANTEAFF. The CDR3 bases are TGCGCCAGCAGTGAGGGGCCGGCGAACACTGAAGCTTTCTTT.

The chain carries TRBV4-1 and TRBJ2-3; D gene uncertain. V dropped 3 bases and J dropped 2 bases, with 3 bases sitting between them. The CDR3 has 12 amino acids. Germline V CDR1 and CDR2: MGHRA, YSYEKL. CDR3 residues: CASSHPTDTQYF. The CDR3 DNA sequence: TGCGCCAGCAGCCATCCCACAGATACGCAGTATTTT.

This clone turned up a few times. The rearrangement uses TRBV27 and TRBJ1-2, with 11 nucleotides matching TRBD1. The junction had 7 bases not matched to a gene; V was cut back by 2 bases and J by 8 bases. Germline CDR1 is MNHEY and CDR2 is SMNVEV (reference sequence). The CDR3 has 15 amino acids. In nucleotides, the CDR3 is TGTGCCAGCAGTTTAAAGGTCGGGACAGGGGGGGGCTACACCTTC. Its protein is CASSLKVGTGGGYTF.

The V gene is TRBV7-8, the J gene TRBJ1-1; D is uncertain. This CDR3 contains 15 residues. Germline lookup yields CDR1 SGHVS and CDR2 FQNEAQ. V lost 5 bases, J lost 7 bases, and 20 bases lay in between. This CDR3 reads CASSPWSMGGSEAFF. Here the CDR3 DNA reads TGTGCCAGCAGCCCGTGGTCGATGGGCGGGAGTGAAGCTTTCTTT.

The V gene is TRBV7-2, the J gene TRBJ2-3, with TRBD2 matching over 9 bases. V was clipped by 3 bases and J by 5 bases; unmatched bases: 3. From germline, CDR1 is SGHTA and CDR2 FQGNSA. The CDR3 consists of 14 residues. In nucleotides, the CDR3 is TGTGCCAGCAGCTTGGCGGGGGGGCAAGATACGCAGTATTTT. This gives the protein CASSLAGGQDTQYF.

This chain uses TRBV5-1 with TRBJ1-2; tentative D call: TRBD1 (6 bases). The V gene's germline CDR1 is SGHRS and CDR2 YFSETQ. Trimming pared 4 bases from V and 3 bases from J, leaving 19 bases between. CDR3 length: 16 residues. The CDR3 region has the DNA TGCGCCAGCAGCCTCTCCCCGGGGGGCTTCGACTATGGCTACACCTTC. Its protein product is CASSLSPGGFDYGYTF.

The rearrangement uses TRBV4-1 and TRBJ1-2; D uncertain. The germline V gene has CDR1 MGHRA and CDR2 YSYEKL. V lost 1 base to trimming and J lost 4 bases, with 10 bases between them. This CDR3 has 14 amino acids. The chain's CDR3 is CASSQGGQAYGYTF. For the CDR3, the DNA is TGCGCCAGCAGCCAAGGAGGGCAAGCCTATGGCTACACCTTC.

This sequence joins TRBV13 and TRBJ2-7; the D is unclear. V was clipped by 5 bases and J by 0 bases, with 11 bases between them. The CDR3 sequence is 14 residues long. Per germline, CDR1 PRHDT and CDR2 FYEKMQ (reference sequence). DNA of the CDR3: TGTGCCAGCAGCCCGGGCCGCAGCTCCTACGAGCAGTACTTC. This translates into CASSPGRSSYEQYF.

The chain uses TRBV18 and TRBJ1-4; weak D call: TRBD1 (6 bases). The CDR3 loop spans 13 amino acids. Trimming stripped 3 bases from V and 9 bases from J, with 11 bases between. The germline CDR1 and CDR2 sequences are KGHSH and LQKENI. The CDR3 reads CASSPKDSKKLFF. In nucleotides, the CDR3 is TGTGCCAGCTCACCGAAGGACAGTAAAAAACTGTTTTTT.

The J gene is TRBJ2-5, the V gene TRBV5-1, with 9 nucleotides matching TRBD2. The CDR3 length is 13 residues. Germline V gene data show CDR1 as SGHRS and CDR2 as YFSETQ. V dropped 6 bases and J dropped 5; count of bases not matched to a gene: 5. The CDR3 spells CASTLAGVETQYF. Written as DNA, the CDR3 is TGCGCCAGCACCTTAGCGGGGGTTGAGACCCAGTACTTC.

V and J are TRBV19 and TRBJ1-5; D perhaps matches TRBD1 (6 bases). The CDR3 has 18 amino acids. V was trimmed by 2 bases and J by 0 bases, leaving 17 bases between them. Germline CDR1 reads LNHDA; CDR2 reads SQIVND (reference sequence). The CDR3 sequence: CASSIRGGGVLSNQPQHF. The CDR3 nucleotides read TGTGCCAGTAGTATAAGAGGGGGAGGAGTACTTAGCAATCAGCCCCAGCATTTT.

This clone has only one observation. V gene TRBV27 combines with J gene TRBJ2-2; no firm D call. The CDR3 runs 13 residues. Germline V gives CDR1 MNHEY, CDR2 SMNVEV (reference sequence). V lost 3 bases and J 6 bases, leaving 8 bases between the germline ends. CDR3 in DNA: TGTGCCAGCAGTTTTACCCAGGCCGGGGAGCTGTTTTTT. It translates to CASSFTQAGELFF.

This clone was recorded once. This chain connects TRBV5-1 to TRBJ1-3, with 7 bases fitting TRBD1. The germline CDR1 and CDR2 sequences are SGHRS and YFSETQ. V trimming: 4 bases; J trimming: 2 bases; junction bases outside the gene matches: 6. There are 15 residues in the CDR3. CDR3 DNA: TGCGCCAGCAGCCCACTGACAGGGACTGGAAACACCATATATTTT. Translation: CASSPLTGTGNTIYF.

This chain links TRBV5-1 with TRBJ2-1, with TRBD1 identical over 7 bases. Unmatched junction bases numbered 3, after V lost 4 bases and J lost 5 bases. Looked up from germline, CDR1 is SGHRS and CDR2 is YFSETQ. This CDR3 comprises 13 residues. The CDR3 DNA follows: TGCGCCAGCAGCGATCAGGGGGACAATGAGCAGTTCTTC. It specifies CASSDQGDNEQFF.

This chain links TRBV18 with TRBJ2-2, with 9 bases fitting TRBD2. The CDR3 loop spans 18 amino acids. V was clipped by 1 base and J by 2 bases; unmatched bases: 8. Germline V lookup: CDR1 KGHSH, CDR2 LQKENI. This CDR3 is CASSPRSAGGVNTGELFF. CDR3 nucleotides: TGTGCCAGCTCACCACGTTCAGCGGGGGGAGTAAACACCGGGGAGCTGTTTTTT.

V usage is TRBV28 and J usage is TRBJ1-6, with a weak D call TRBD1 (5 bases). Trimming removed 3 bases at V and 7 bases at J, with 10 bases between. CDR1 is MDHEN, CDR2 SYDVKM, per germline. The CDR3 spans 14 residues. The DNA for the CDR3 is TGTGCCAGCAGTTTGGGGGTGGGGAATTCACCCCTCCACTTT. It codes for CASSLGVGNSPLHF.

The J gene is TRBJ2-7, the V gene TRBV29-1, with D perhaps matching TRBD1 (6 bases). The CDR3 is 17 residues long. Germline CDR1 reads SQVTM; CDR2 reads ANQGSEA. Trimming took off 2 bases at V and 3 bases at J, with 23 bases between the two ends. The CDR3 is CSVEKEGLSTGYYEQYF. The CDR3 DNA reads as TGCAGCGTTGAAAAAGAGGGCCTGTCGACAGGTTACTACGAGCAGTACTTC.